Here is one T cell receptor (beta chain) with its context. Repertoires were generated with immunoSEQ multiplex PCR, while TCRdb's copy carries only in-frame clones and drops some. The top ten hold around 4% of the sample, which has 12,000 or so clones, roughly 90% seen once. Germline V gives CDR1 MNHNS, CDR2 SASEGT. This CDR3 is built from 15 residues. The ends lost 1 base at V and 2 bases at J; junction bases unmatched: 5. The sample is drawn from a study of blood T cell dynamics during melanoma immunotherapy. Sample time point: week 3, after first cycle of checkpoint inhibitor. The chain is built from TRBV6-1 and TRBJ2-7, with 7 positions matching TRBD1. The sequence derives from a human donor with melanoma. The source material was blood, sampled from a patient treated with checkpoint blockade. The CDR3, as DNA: TGTGCCAGCAGTGAAGAGACAGGGCCCCCCTACGAGCAGTACTTC. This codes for CASSEETGPPYEQYF.